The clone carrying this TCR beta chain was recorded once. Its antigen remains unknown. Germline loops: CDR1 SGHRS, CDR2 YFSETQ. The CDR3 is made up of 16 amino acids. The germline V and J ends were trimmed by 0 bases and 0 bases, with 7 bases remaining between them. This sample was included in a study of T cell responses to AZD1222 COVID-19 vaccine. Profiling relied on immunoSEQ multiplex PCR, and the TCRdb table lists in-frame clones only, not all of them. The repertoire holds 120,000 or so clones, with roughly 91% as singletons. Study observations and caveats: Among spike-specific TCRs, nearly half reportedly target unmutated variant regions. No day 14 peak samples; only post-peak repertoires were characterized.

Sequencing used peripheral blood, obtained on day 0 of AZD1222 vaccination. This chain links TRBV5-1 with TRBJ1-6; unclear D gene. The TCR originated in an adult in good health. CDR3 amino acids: CASSLVVSSYNSPLHF. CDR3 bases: TGCGCCAGCAGCTTGGTGGTGAGCTCCTATAATTCACCCCTCCACTTT.